Below, 16 T cell receptor beta chains from the same sample are listed, as sequenced in a study of cytomegalovirus exposure and HLA in healthy donors. Vbeta (60) and Jbeta (13) primers were used in the PCR. Using immunoSEQ multiplex PCR, the repertoire was profiled, and TCRdb retains in-frame clones only, with some absent. The data show some 130,000 clones, 83% seen once. Material for sequencing was PBMCs. These receptors were taken from a girl aged 2 to 9 in good health and CMV-seronegative.

This chain links TRBV5-1 with TRBJ2-7; D may be TRBD2 (5 bases). The CDR3 runs 13 residues. V lost 4 bases and J 6 bases, leaving 14 bases between the germline ends. Per germline, CDR1 SGHRS and CDR2 YFSETQ. As DNA, the CDR3 is TGCGCCAGCAGCATTCGACCGGGGTCCGAGCAGTACTTC. The encoded protein is CASSIRPGSEQYF. The full variable domain, in which reference TRBV5-1 and TRBJ2-7 provide the parts outside the CDR3, is KAGVTQTPRYLIKTRGQQVTLSCSPISGHRSVSWYQQTPGQGLQFLFEYFSETQRNKGNFPGRFSGRQFSNSRSEMNVSTLELGDSALYLCASSIRPGSEQYFGPGTRLTVT.

The chain employs TRBV27 and TRBJ2-7; maybe TRBD2 (5 bases). Germline V CDR1 and CDR2: MNHEY, SMNVEV (reference sequence). Deletions cut 4 bases from V and 12 bases from J, with 13 bases between. This CDR3 spans 11 amino acids. This CDR3 reads CASSSSGPLYF. The DNA for the CDR3 is TGTGCCAGCAGTTCAAGCGGCCCCCTGTACTTC.

The V and J genes are TRBV5-1 and TRBJ1-2; 8 bases map to TRBD1. The CDR3 runs 14 residues. V was clipped by 1 base and J by 2 bases; unmatched bases: 1. The germline V gene encodes CDR1 SGHRS and CDR2 YFSETQ. CDR3 bases: TGCGCCAGCAGCTTGTCAGGGGGCAACTATGGCTACACCTTC. This sequence encodes CASSLSGGNYGYTF.

This clone was counted between two and nine times. This rearrangement joins TRBV4-1 to TRBJ2-7, with D possibly being TRBD1 (5 bases). The CDR3 runs 16 residues. Germline CDR1 is MGHRA and CDR2 is YSYEKL. V lost 3 bases and J lost 2, with 17 bases in between. The CDR3 bases are TGCGCCAGCAGCCACGACATCAGGGTTCGAACCTACGAGCAGTACTTC. Its protein product is CASSHDIRVRTYEQYF.

The CDR3 DNA reads as TGTGCCAGCAGCTTAGAGCAGTCGGCCAGGGGAGGCTACACCTTC. Its translation: CASSLEQSARGGYTF. V usage is TRBV7-2 and J usage is TRBJ1-2, with TRBD1 as a possible D gene (6 bases). Germline V CDR1 and CDR2: SGHTA, FQGNSA. Trimming stripped 1 base from V and 8 bases from J, with 17 bases between. The CDR3 contains 15 residues. The entire variable domain, with the rest obtained from reference TRBV7-2 and TRBJ1-2, is as follows: GAGVSQSPSNKVTEKGKDVELRCDPISGHTALYWYRQSLGQGLEFLIYFQGNSAPDKSGLPSDRFSAERTGGSVSTLTIQRTQQEDSAVYLCASSLEQSARGGYTFGSGTRLTVV.

This chain joins TRBV25-1 and TRBJ2-4, with 7 bases aligning to TRBD2. Germline CDR1 MGHDK, CDR2 SYGVNS. This CDR3 spans 15 amino acids. J lost 0 bases, V lost 5 bases, and 4 bases had no gene match. CDR3 in amino acids: CASSFQRGAKNIQYF. The DNA of the CDR3 is TGTGCCAGCAGTTTCCAGCGGGGAGCCAAAAACATTCAGTACTTC.

The V and J genes are TRBV5-1 and TRBJ1-1; 7 bases fit TRBD1. CDR3 length: 16 residues. Germline lookup yields CDR1 SGHRS and CDR2 YFSETQ. V was clipped by 0 bases and J by 1 base; unmatched bases: 6. This CDR3 is CASSLDGTATNTEAFF. CDR3 DNA sequence: TGCGCCAGCAGCTTGGACGGGACAGCCACGAACACTGAAGCTTTCTTT.

The chain uses TRBV19 and TRBJ2-7; 7 bases line up with TRBD2. This CDR3 region has 15 residues. The germline gives CDR1 LNHDA, CDR2 SQIVND (reference sequence). The V and J ends lost 3 bases and 2 bases, in that order; junction bases with no gene match: 7. In DNA form, the CDR3 reads TGTGCCAGTAGTATGAGGTGGGAGGGTGCCTACGAGCAGTACTTC. It specifies CASSMRWEGAYEQYF.

The rearrangement joins TRBV5-6 to TRBJ2-4; possible D gene TRBD2, 5 bases. This CDR3 has 12 residues. From germline, CDR1 is SGHDT and CDR2 YYEEEE. V lost 2 bases to trimming and J lost 8 bases, with 8 bases between them. The CDR3 loop is CASSFAGDIQYF. The CDR3 DNA sequence: TGTGCCAGCAGCTTCGCCGGGGACATTCAGTACTTC.

The V gene is TRBV19, the J gene TRBJ2-5, with TRBD1 matching over 10 bases. Germline V gene lookup returns CDR1 LNHDA and CDR2 SQIVND (reference sequence). The CDR3 consists of 15 residues. V trimming: 5 bases; J trimming: 5 bases; junction bases outside the gene matches: 8. The CDR3 DNA reads TGTGCCAGTAGTCCGGGGGACAGGGGTTTGGAGACCCAGTACTTC. The encoded protein is CASSPGDRGLETQYF.

The genes are TRBV5-4 and TRBJ2-6, with D possibly being TRBD1 (5 bases). V was clipped by 1 base and J by 2 bases, with 13 bases between them. CDR1 is SGHNT, CDR2 YYREEE, per germline (reference sequence). The CDR3 has 17 amino acids. The CDR3 is CASSLSSAGTGANVLTF. CDR3 nucleotides: TGTGCCAGCAGCTTGTCTTCGGCAGGGACTGGGGCCAACGTCCTGACTTTC. Based on the CDR3 plus reference TRBV5-4 and TRBJ2-6, the full variable domain is ETGVTQSPTHLIKTRGQQVTLRCSSQSGHNTVSWYQQALGQGPQFIFQYYREEENGRGNFPPRFSGLQFPNYSSELNVNALELDDSALYLCASSLSSAGTGANVLTFGAGSRLTVL.

The gene calls are TRBV25-1 and TRBJ2-3; 7 bases map to TRBD1. The CDR3 contains 15 residues. CDR1 is MGHDK, CDR2 SYGVNS, per germline. Losses at the gene ends were 5 bases for V and 0 bases for J; bases not matched to a gene: 5. The CDR3 DNA sequence: TGTGCCAGCAGTACAGGGGTTACTAGCACAGATACGCAGTATTTT. Residues: CASSTGVTSTDTQYF. The complete variable domain, with remaining parts taken from reference TRBV25-1 and TRBJ2-3, reads EADIYQTPRYLVIGTGKKITLECSQTMGHDKMYWYQQDPGMELHLIHYSYGVNSTEKGDLSSESTVSRIRTEHFPLTLESARPSHTSQYLCASSTGVTSTDTQYFGPGTRLTVL.

This clone was counted a single time. The V and J genes are TRBV5-4 and TRBJ2-1; possible D gene TRBD2, 7 bases. There are 17 residues in the CDR3. Germline CDR1 SGHNT, CDR2 YYREEE (reference sequence). Trimming removed 5 bases at V and 2 bases at J, with 20 bases between. In DNA, the CDR3 is TGTGCCAGCAGGGGGGGCGGGGGAGGGATTACCTACAATGAGCAGTTCTTC. This encodes CASRGGGGGITYNEQFF.

This clone was observed once. This chain connects TRBV5-8 to TRBJ1-1; D uncertain. The CDR3 runs 12 residues. V lost 2 bases and J lost 11, with 13 bases in between. Per germline, CDR1 SGHTS and CDR2 YDEGEE. This chain's CDR3 is CASSLIMYRAFF. The CDR3 DNA reads TGTGCCAGCAGCTTAATTATGTATCGGGCTTTCTTT.

CDR3 in DNA: TGTGCCAGCAGCTCAGAGGGTGGCTCGTTTACTGAAGCTTTCTTT. Its translation: CASSSEGGSFTEAFF. The V and J genes are TRBV7-3 and TRBJ1-1; D remains ambiguous. CDR3 size: 15 residues. Germline assignment: CDR1 SGHTA and CDR2 FQGTGA. Trimming pared 4 bases from V and 5 bases from J, leaving 17 bases between.

The rearrangement links TRBV27 to TRBJ2-2; tentative D call: TRBD2 (6 bases). Germline V gene lookup returns CDR1 MNHEY and CDR2 SMNVEV (reference sequence). The CDR3 sequence is 17 residues long. The V end lost 4 bases, the J end lost 0 bases, and 15 bases lay between the germline ends. Here the CDR3 reads CASSWLRDFSNTGELFF. The CDR3 DNA reads TGTGCCAGCAGTTGGCTACGGGACTTTTCGAACACCGGGGAGCTGTTTTTT.